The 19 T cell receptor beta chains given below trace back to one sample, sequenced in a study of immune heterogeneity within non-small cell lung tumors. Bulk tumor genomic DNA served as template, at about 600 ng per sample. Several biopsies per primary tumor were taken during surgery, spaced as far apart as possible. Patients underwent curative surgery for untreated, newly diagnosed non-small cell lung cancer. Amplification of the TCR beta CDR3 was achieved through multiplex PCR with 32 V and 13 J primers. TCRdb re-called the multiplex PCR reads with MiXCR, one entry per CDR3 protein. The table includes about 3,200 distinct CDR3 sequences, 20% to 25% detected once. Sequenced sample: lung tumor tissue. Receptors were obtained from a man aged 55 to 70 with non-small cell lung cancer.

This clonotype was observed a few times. In nucleotides, the CDR3 is TGCGCCAGCAGCACAGGCCCCGGGACAGTTGGGTACGAGCAGTACTTC. This encodes CASSTGPGTVGYEQYF. The J gene is TRBJ2-7, the V gene TRBV5-1; 7 bases fit TRBD1. This CDR3 is built from 16 residues. CDR1 is SGHRS, CDR2 YFSETQ, per germline. Trimming removed 4 bases from V and 4 bases from J; junction bases left unmatched: 14.

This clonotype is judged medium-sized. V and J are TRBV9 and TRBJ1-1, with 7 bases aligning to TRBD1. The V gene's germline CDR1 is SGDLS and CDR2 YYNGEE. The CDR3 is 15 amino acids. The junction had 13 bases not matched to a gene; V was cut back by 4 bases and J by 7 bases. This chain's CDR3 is CASSYVTGTEGEAFF. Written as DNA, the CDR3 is TGTGCCAGCAGCTACGTCACCGGGACAGAAGGTGAAGCTTTCTTT.

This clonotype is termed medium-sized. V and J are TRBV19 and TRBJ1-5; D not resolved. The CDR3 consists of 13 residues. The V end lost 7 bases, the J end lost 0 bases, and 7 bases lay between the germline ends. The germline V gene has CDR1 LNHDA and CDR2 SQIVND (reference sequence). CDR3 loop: CASTSLSNQPQHF. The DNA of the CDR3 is TGTGCCAGTACCTCACTTAGCAATCAGCCCCAGCATTTT. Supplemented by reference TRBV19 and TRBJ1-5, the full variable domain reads DGGITQSPKYLFRKEGQNVTLSCEQNLNHDAMYWYRQDPGQGLRLIYYSQIVNDFQKGDIAEGYSVSREKKESFPLTVTSAQKNPTAFYLCASTSLSNQPQHFGDGTRLSIL.

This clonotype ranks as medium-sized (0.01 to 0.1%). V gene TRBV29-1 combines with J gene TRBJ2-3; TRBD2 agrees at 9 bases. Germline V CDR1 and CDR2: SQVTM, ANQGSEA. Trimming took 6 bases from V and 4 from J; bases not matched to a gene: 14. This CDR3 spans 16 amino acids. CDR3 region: CSVPGGAGGRADTQYF. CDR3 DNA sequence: TGCAGCGTCCCTGGAGGGGCGGGAGGGAGGGCAGATACGCAGTATTTT.

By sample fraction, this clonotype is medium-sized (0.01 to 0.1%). Here the CDR3 DNA reads TGTGCCAGTAGTCCCTCCCCCATGGGCGAGCAGTACTTC. It is translated as CASSPSPMGEQYF. The rearrangement uses TRBV19 and TRBJ2-7; D remains unclear. This CDR3 has 13 amino acids. V was clipped by 5 bases and J by 6 bases, with 14 bases between them. Germline V gives CDR1 LNHDA, CDR2 SQIVND (reference sequence).

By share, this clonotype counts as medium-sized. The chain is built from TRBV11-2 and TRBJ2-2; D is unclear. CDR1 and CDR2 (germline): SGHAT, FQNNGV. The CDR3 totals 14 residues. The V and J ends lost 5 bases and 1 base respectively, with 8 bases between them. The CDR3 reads CASSITMNTGELFF. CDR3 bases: TGTGCCAGCAGCATCACCATGAACACCGGGGAGCTGTTTTTT.

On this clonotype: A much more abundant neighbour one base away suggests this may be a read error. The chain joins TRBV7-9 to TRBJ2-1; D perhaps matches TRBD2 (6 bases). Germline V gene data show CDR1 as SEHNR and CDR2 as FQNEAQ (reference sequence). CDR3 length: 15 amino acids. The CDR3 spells CASSRLDEACNEHFF. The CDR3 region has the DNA TGTGCCAGCAGCCGACTAGATGAGGCGTGCAATGAGCATTTCTTC.

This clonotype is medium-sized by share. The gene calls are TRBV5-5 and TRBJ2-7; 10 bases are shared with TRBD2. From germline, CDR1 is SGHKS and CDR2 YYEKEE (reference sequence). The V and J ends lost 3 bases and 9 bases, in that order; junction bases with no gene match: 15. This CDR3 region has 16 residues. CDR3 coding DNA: TGTGCCAGCAGCTCGGAAGTAGGTCTAGCGGGAGTTGTGCAGTACTTC. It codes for CASSSEVGLAGVVQYF.

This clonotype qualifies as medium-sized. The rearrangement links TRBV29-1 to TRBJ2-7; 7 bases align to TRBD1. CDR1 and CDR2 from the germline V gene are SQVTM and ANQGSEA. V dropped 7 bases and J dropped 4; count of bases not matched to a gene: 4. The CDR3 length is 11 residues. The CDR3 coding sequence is TGCAGCGCTCGGGACAGATACGAGCAGTACTTC. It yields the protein CSARDRYEQYF.

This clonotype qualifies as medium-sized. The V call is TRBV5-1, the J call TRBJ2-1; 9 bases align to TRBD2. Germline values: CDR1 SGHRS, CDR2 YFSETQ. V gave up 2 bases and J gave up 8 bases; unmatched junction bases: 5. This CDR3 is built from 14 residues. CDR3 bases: TGCGCCAGCAGCTTTAGCGGGAGAAATCATGAGCAGTTCTTC. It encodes CASSFSGRNHEQFF.

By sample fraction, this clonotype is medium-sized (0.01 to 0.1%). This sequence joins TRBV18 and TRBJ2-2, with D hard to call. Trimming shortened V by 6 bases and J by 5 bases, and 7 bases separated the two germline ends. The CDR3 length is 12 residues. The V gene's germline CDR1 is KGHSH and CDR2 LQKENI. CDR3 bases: TGTGCCAGCTCGAGACGGACCGGGGAGCTGTTTTTT. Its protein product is CASSRRTGELFF.

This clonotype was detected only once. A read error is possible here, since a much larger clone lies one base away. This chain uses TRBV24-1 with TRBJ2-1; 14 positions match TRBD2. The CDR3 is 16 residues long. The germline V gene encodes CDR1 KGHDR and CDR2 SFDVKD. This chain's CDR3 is CTTSALGLAGVAEQFF. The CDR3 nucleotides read TGTACCACCAGTGCCCTGGGACTAGCGGGAGTGGCTGAGCAGTTCTTC.

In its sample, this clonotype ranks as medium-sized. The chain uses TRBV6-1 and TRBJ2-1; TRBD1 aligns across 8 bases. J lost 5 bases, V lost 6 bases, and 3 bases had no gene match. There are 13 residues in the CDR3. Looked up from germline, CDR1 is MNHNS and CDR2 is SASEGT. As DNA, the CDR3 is TGTGCCAGCAGGAGGACAGGGAACAATGAGCAGTTCTTC. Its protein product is CASRRTGNNEQFF.

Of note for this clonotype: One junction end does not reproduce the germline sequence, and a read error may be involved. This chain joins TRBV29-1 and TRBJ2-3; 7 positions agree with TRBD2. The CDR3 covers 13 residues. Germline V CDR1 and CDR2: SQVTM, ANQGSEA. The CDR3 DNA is TGCAGCGTCTTAAGCGGGAACACATATACGCAGTATTTT. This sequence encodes CSVLSGNTYTQYF.

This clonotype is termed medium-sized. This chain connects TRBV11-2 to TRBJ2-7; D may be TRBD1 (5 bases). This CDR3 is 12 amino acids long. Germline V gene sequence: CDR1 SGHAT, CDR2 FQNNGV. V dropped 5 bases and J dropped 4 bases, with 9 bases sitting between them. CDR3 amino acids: CASSIRDYEQYF. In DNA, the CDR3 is TGTGCCAGCAGCATCAGGGATTACGAGCAGTACTTC.

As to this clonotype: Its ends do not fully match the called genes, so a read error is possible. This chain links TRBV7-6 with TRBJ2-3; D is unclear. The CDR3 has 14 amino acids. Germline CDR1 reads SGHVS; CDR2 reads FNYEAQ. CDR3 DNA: TGTACCAGCAGCCCCGCTGTGGGCGCAGATACGCAGTATTTT. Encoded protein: CTSSPAVGADTQYF. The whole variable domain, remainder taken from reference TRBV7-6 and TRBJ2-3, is GAGVSQSPRYKVTKRGQDVALRCDPISGHVSLYWYRQALGQGPEFLTYFNYEAQQDKSGLPNDRFSAERPEGSISTLTIQRTEQRDSAMYRCTSSPAVGADTQYFGPGTRLTVL.

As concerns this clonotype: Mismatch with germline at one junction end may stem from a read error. The CDR3 here is CVSRSLGVSSYNEQFF. DNA for the CDR3: TGTGTCAGCAGGTCATTGGGCGTGAGCTCCTACAATGAGCAGTTCTTC. The rearrangement links TRBV28 to TRBJ2-1, with D unresolved. The CDR3 runs 16 residues. CDR1 and CDR2 (germline): MDHEN, SYDVKM.

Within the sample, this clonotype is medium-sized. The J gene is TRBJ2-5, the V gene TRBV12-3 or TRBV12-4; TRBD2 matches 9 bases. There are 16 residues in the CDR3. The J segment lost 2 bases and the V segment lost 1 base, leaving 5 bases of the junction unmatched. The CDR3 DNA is TGTGCCAGCAGTTTAGACTTAGCGGGAGTGCAAGAGACCCAGTACTTC. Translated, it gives CASSLDLAGVQETQYF.

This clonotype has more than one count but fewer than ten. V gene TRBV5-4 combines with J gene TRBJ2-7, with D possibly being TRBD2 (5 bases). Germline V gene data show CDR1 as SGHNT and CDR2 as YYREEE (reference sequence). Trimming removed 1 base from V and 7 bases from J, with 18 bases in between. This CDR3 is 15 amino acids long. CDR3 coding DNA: TGTGCCAGCAGCTTGCGCGGCGGAACTGGGAGAGAGCAGTACTTC. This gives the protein CASSLRGGTGREQYF.